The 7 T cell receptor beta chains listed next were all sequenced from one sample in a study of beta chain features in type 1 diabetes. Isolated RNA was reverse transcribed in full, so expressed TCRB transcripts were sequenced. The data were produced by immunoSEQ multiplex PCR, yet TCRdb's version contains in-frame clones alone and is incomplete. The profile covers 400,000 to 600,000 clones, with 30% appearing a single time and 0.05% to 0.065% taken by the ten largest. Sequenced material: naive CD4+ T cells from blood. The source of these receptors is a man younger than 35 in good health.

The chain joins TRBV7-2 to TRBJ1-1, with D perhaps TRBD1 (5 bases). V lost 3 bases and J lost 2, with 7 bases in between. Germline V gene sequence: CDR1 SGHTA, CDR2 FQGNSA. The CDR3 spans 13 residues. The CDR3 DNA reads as TGTGCCAGCAGCTTCGACAGCAACACTGAAGCTTTCTTT. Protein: CASSFDSNTEAFF.

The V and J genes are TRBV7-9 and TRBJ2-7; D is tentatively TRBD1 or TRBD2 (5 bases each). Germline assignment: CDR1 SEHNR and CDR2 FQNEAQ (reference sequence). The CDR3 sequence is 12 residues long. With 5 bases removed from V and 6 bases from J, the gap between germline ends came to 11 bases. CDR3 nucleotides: TGTGCCAGCAGCCGGGACCGCCTCGAGCAGTACTTC. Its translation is CASSRDRLEQYF.

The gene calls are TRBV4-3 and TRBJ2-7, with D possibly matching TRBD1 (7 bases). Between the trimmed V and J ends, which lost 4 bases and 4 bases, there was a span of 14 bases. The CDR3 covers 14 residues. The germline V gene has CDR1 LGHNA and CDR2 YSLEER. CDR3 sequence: CASSPDRDSYEQYF. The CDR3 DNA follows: TGCGCCAGCAGCCCTGACAGGGACTCATACGAGCAGTACTTC.

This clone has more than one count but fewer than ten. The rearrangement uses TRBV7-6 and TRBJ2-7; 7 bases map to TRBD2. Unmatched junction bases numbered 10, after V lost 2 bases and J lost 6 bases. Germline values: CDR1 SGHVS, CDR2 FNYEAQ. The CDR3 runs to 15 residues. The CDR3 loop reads CASSLLGAGVGEQYF. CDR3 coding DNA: TGTGCCAGCAGCTTACTTGGCGCGGGAGTTGGCGAGCAGTACTTC.

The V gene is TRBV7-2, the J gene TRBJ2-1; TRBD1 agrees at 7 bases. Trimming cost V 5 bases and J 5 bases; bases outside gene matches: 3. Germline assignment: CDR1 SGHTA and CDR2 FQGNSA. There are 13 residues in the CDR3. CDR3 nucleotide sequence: TGTGCCAGCAGCCGGGGACAGAACAATGAGCAGTTCTTC. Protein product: CASSRGQNNEQFF.

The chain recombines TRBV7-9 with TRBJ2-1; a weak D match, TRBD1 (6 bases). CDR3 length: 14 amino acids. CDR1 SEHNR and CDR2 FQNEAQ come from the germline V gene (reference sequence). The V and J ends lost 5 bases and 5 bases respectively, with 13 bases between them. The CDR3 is CASSTRAGDNEQFF. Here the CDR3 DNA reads TGTGCCAGCAGCACCCGAGCAGGGGACAATGAGCAGTTCTTC. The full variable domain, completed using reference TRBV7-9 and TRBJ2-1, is DTGVSQNPRHKITKRGQNVTFRCDPISEHNRLYWYRQTLGQGPEFLTYFQNEAQLEKSRLLSDRFSAERPKGSFSTLEIQRTEQGDSAMYLCASSTRAGDNEQFFGPGTRLTVL.

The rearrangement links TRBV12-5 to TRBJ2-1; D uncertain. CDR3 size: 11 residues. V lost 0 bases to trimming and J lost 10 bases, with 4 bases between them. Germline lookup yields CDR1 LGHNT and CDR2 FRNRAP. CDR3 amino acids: CASGLVQEQFF. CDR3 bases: TGTGCTAGTGGTTTGGTACAAGAGCAGTTCTTC. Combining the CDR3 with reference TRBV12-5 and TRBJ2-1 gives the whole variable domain DARVTQTPRHKVTEMGQEVTMRCQPILGHNTVFWYRQTMMQGLELLAYFRNRAPLDDSGMPKDRFSAEMPDATLATLKIQPSEPRDSAVYFCASGLVQEQFFGPGTRLTVL.